The 30 T cell receptor beta chains below come from one sample, sequenced in a study of cytomegalovirus exposure and HLA in healthy donors. PCR primers comprised 60 Vbeta and 13 Jbeta primers. Measured with immunoSEQ multiplex PCR; TCRdb has only the in-frame clones, and not every one. The sample lists about 120,000 clones, over 75% seen once, with 2% to 2.5% in the top ten. Specimen: PBMCs. The receptor set was obtained from a man aged 25 to 40 in good health and CMV-seronegative.

The V and J genes are TRBV21-1 and TRBJ1-2. TRBV21-1 is tagged as a pseudogene. The CDR3 has 13 amino acids. CDR3 sequence reads: CASSRGVPYGYTF. CDR3 DNA sequence: TGTGCCAGCAGCAGGGGGGTCCCCTATGGCTACACCTTC.

This chain joins TRBV6-5 and TRBJ1-2; TRBD1 matches 7 bases. Germline V gives CDR1 MNHEY, CDR2 SVGAGI. The CDR3 spans 14 residues. Trimming took 6 bases from V and 2 from J; bases not matched to a gene: 6. CDR3 in amino acids: CASRSTGENYGYTF. The CDR3 DNA sequence: TGTGCCAGCAGGTCTACAGGGGAAAACTATGGCTACACCTTC.

V and J are TRBV7-8 and TRBJ2-7; TRBD1 agrees at 9 bases. In germline, CDR1 is SGHVS, CDR2 FQNEAQ. J lost 6 bases, V lost 4 bases, and 10 bases had no gene match. The CDR3 totals 15 residues. The CDR3 DNA sequence: TGTGCCAGCAGCTCCCGGACAGGGGAGGGTCGCGAGCAGTACTTC. Encoded protein: CASSSRTGEGREQYF.

This sequence joins TRBV6-1 and TRBJ2-4; perhaps TRBD1 as D (5 bases). CDR1 is MNHNS, CDR2 SASEGT, per germline. The germline V and J ends were trimmed by 4 bases and 0 bases, with 16 bases remaining between them. The CDR3 consists of 17 residues. The CDR3 protein is CASSGSQGEVAKNIQYF. The CDR3, as DNA: TGTGCCAGCAGTGGATCTCAGGGCGAGGTAGCCAAAAACATTCAGTACTTC.

The chain links TRBV5-6 to TRBJ2-5; 11 positions match TRBD2. There are 15 residues in the CDR3. From germline, CDR1 is SGHDT and CDR2 YYEEEE. Germline trimming cut 5 bases from V and 4 bases from J; bases unmatched to any gene: 7. CDR3 DNA sequence: TGTGCCAGCAGAGTAACTAGCGGGGGTGTAGAGACCCAGTACTTC. The encoded protein is CASRVTSGGVETQYF.

The rearrangement uses TRBV7-6 and TRBJ2-1; 9 bases match TRBD2. The CDR3 has 15 amino acids. CDR1 is SGHVS, CDR2 FNYEAQ, per germline. The junction had 5 bases not matched to a gene; V was cut back by 6 bases and J by 2 bases. CDR3 sequence: CASRQSGGPYNEQFF. The CDR3 DNA sequence: TGTGCCAGCAGACAGAGCGGGGGGCCCTACAATGAGCAGTTCTTC.

V is TRBV5-1 and J is TRBJ1-5; 9 bases align to TRBD1. The CDR3 totals 15 residues. The germline V gene has CDR1 SGHRS and CDR2 YFSETQ. The J segment lost 9 bases and the V segment lost 4 bases, leaving 11 bases of the junction unmatched. CDR3 amino acids: CASSPRDRERGPQHF. As DNA, the CDR3 is TGCGCCAGCAGCCCGCGGGACAGGGAAAGAGGGCCCCAGCATTTT.

The chain employs TRBV6-1 and TRBJ1-2, with D tentatively TRBD1 (5 bases). Germline CDR1 is MNHNS and CDR2 is SASEGT. CDR3 length: 14 residues. Trimming removed 8 bases at V and 5 bases at J, with 18 bases between. The CDR3: CASVGEAHAYGYTF. The CDR3 DNA reads as TGTGCCAGCGTAGGGGAGGCCCATGCGTATGGCTACACCTTC.

A few counts support this clone. The V call is TRBV15, the J call TRBJ2-7; the D gene is possibly TRBD2 (6 bases). There are 16 residues in the CDR3. Trimming pared 0 bases from V and 9 bases from J, leaving 21 bases between. Looked up from germline, CDR1 is LNHNV and CDR2 is YYDKDF (reference sequence). This CDR3 is CATSRDLAGVGGGQYF. The CDR3 coding sequence is TGTGCCACCAGCAGAGATCTGGCAGGCGTCGGGGGTGGGCAGTACTTC.

A word on this clone: This CDR3 is also generated by other DNA sequences in the sample. The chain carries TRBV28 and TRBJ2-7, with D perhaps TRBD1 (7 bases). Germline V gene data show CDR1 as MDHEN and CDR2 as SYDVKM. This CDR3 has 14 residues. V lost 5 bases, J lost 3 bases, and 14 bases lay in between. CDR3: CASSRQGGFYEQYF. The CDR3 bases are TGTGCCAGCAGTAGGCAGGGGGGATTCTACGAGCAGTACTTC.

The chain uses TRBV7-2 and TRBJ1-1, with 7 bases aligning to TRBD1. CDR3 length equals 14 residues. Germline assignment: CDR1 SGHTA and CDR2 FQGNSA. The V gene end was trimmed by 5 bases and the J gene end by 1 base; junction bases not matched to a gene: 4. As DNA, the CDR3 is TGTGCCAGCAGCAGGGGGCAGGAGAACACTGAAGCTTTCTTT. Its protein is CASSRGQENTEAFF.

This chain joins TRBV13 and TRBJ2-3, with a possible D match to TRBD2 (6 bases). Deletions cut 1 base from V and 2 bases from J, with 10 bases between. CDR1 PRHDT and CDR2 FYEKMQ come from the germline V gene (reference sequence). This CDR3 region has 15 residues. CDR3 nucleotide sequence: TGTGCCAGCAGCTTAGCGGGGGATATCACAGATACGCAGTATTTT. Residues: CASSLAGDITDTQYF.

The chain carries TRBV7-6 and TRBJ2-5, with a weak D call TRBD2 (5 bases). The germline gives CDR1 SGHVS, CDR2 FNYEAQ. There are 14 residues in the CDR3. V shed 2 bases and J shed 12 bases, with 19 bases lying between them. The CDR3 sequence is CASSLSDPGLGKYF. The CDR3 nucleotides are TGTGCCAGCAGCTTATCGGACCCGGGGTTGGGGAAGTACTTC.

This chain joins TRBV7-2 and TRBJ1-3; no clear D gene. There are 15 residues in the CDR3. CDR1 SGHTA and CDR2 FQGNSA come from the germline V gene. With 5 bases removed from V and 0 bases from J, the gap between germline ends came to 11 bases. CDR3 bases: TGTGCCAGCAGCATAAACGTGGCCTCTGGAAACACCATATATTTT. Translation gives CASSINVASGNTIYF.

The V call is TRBV28, the J call TRBJ1-5, with D uncertain. Germline V CDR1 and CDR2: MDHEN, SYDVKM. V lost 5 bases and J 3 bases, leaving 11 bases between the germline ends. CDR3 size: 14 residues. CDR3 in DNA: TGTGCCAGCAGTCCGGGGATTTCCAATCAGCCCCAGCATTTT. It translates to CASSPGISNQPQHF. Together with reference TRBV28 and TRBJ1-5, the CDR3 gives the full variable domain: DVKVTQSSRYLVKRTGEKVFLECVQDMDHENMFWYRQDPGLGLRLIYFSYDVKMKEKGDIPEGYSVSREKKERFSLILESASTNQTSMYLCASSPGISNQPQHFGDGTRLSIL.

V gene TRBV7-2 combines with J gene TRBJ2-7; the match to TRBD2 covers 12 bases. Germline CDR1 reads SGHTA; CDR2 reads FQGNSA. After removal of 0 bases from V and 5 bases from J, the junction contained 8 bases not matched to a gene. CDR3 length equals 17 residues. The CDR3 reads CASSLAGSSGGAHEQYF. CDR3 bases: TGTGCCAGCAGCTTAGCGGGCTCTAGCGGGGGGGCCCACGAGCAGTACTTC.

The V gene is TRBV6-5, the J gene TRBJ2-7; D remains ambiguous. The CDR3 is 12 residues long. V was pared by 2 bases and J by 4 bases, with 6 bases between. CDR1 is MNHEY, CDR2 SVGAGI, per germline. The DNA for the CDR3 is TGTGCCAGCAGTTACGAGAGGTACGAGCAGTACTTC. This gives the protein CASSYERYEQYF.

This chain connects TRBV27 to TRBJ2-7; D perhaps matches TRBD1 (5 bases). V gave up 5 bases and J gave up 6 bases, with 14 bases separating them. This CDR3 is built from 13 residues. The germline CDR1 and CDR2 sequences are MNHEY and SMNVEV (reference sequence). DNA of the CDR3: TGTGCCAGCAGTCTATTACAGGAGACCGAGCAGTACTTC. Its translation: CASSLLQETEQYF.

The V call is TRBV10-2, the J call TRBJ2-6, with 8 bases matching TRBD1. CDR1 and CDR2 (germline): WSHSY, SAAADI. The CDR3 is made up of 16 amino acids. The ends lost 2 bases at V and 0 bases at J; junction bases unmatched: 0. DNA for the CDR3: TGCGCCAGCAGTGAGACAGGGGGCTCTGGGGCCAACGTCCTGACTTTC. This gives the protein CASSETGGSGANVLTF.

The V gene is TRBV5-1, the J gene TRBJ2-3; 8 bases match TRBD1. This CDR3 spans 16 amino acids. The V gene end was trimmed by 4 bases and the J gene end by 0 bases; junction bases not matched to a gene: 7. The germline V gene encodes CDR1 SGHRS and CDR2 YFSETQ. As DNA, the CDR3 is TGCGCCAGCAGCCGGACAGGGCCTCCAAGCACAGATACGCAGTATTTT. It specifies CASSRTGPPSTDTQYF.

This clone was seen more than once but under ten times. The rearrangement uses TRBV11-2 and TRBJ2-6; maybe TRBD1 (5 bases). CDR1 is SGHAT and CDR2 is FQNNGV in the germline V gene. This CDR3 is built from 15 residues. The CDR3 loop reads CAQKGSTSGANVLTF. The CDR3 nucleotides read TGTGCTCAAAAGGGGTCAACCTCTGGGGCCAACGTCCTGACTTTC.

The chain combines TRBV30 with TRBJ2-2, with TRBD1 identical over 7 bases. The CDR3 runs 13 residues. V lost 8 bases to trimming and J lost 7 bases; unmatched junction nucleotides: 10. Per the germline V gene, CDR1 is GTSNPN and CDR2 is SVGIG (reference sequence). In DNA, the CDR3 is TGTGCCCATAGACAGGGAATAGTCGGGGAGCTGTTTTTT. It translates to CAHRQGIVGELFF. Variable domain in full (rest from reference TRBV30 and TRBJ2-2): SQTIHQWPATLVQPVGSPLSLECTVEGTSNPNLYWYRQAAGRGLQLLFYSVGIGQISSEVPQNLSASRPQDRQFILSSKKLLLSDSGFYLCAHRQGIVGELFFGEGSRLTVL.

The rearrangement joins TRBV7-2 to TRBJ2-3, with D uncertain. Trimming pared 5 bases from V and 1 base from J, leaving 19 bases between. Germline CDR1 SGHTA, CDR2 FQGNSA. The CDR3 has 17 amino acids. The CDR3 protein is CASSPRFAAQGTDTQYF. CDR3 sequence (DNA): TGTGCCAGCAGCCCCCGGTTCGCCGCCCAGGGCACAGATACGCAGTATTTT. The whole variable domain, remainder taken from reference TRBV7-2 and TRBJ2-3, is GAGVSQSPSNKVTEKGKDVELRCDPISGHTALYWYRQSLGQGLEFLIYFQGNSAPDKSGLPSDRFSAERTGGSVSTLTIQRTQQEDSAVYLCASSPRFAAQGTDTQYFGPGTRLTVL.

The gene calls are TRBV6-5 and TRBJ1-6; 7 bases map to TRBD1. CDR1 is MNHEY and CDR2 is SVGAGI in the germline V gene. The V and J ends lost 6 bases and 10 bases, in that order; junction bases with no gene match: 12. This CDR3 comprises 15 residues. In DNA, the CDR3 is TGTGCCAGCAGAAGACAGACAGGGATGGGCTCACCCCTCCACTTT. The encoded protein is CASRRQTGMGSPLHF.

The chain combines TRBV10-3 with TRBJ1-2; D gene ambiguous. The CDR3 runs to 14 residues. V lost 4 bases and J lost 4, with 13 bases in between. Germline V gene data show CDR1 as ENHRY and CDR2 as SYGVKD. The chain's CDR3 is CAISGRTAGYGYTF. DNA of the CDR3: TGTGCCATCAGTGGTCGGACCGCGGGCTATGGCTACACCTTC.

The rearrangement uses TRBV11-2 and TRBJ2-3; D perhaps matches TRBD2 (5 bases). Germline V gives CDR1 SGHAT, CDR2 FQNNGV. V lost 0 bases to trimming and J lost 4 bases, with 11 bases between them. This CDR3 is built from 15 residues. The CDR3, as DNA: TGTGCCAGCAGCTTAGATGCGGAGGTCGCAGATACGCAGTATTTT. Amino acid sequence: CASSLDAEVADTQYF.

Concerning this clone: Within the sample, other DNA sequences also encode this same CDR3. The CDR3 DNA follows: TGCGCCAGCCGGGGACAGGGGACCTCCTACGAGCAGTACTTC. Translating gives CASRGQGTSYEQYF. This chain joins TRBV5-1 and TRBJ2-7; TRBD1 aligns across 10 bases. CDR3 size: 14 residues. CDR1 is SGHRS, CDR2 YFSETQ, per germline. The J segment lost 0 bases and the V segment lost 7 bases, leaving 4 bases of the junction unmatched.

V is TRBV19 and J is TRBJ1-5, with 7 bases matching TRBD1. The germline CDR1 and CDR2 sequences are LNHDA and SQIVND (reference sequence). The CDR3 is 15 residues long. The J segment lost 2 bases and the V segment lost 3 bases, leaving 4 bases of the junction unmatched. This CDR3 reads CASSIAGGGNQPQHF. The CDR3 DNA reads TGTGCCAGTAGTATTGCAGGGGGAGGCAATCAGCCCCAGCATTTT.

The rearrangement uses TRBV6-1 and TRBJ1-5; maybe TRBD1 (6 bases). The CDR3 extends over 15 amino acids. V was shortened by 7 bases and J by 0 bases, with 13 bases between the two germline ends. Germline loops: CDR1 MNHNS, CDR2 SASEGT. This chain's CDR3 is CASTDRTYSNQPQHF. DNA of the CDR3: TGTGCCAGCACGGACAGAACTTATAGCAATCAGCCCCAGCATTTT.

The chain carries TRBV19 and TRBJ2-3; TRBD2 is a possible D gene (5 bases). The V end was cut by 6 bases, the J end by 2 bases, with 9 bases between. The CDR3 consists of 13 residues. Germline CDR1 reads LNHDA; CDR2 reads SQIVND (reference sequence). CDR3 DNA sequence: TGTGCCAGTAGGAGGGAGTACACAGATACGCAGTATTTT. Its protein is CASRREYTDTQYF.